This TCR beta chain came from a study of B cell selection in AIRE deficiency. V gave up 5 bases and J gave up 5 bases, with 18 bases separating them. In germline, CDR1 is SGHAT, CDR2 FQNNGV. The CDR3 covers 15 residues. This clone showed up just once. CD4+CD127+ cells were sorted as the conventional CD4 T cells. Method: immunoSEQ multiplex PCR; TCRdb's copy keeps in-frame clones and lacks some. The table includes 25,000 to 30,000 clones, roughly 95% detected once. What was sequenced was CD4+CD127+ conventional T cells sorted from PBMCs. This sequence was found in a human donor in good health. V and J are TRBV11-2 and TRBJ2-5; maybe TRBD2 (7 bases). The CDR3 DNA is TGTGCCAGCAGCAGGACGGGGGGACATGGGGAGACCCAGTACTTC. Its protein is CASSRTGGHGETQYF.